This T cell receptor beta chain was identified during a study of T cell responses to AZD1222 COVID-19 vaccine. CDR3 length: 15 amino acids. V lost 1 base, J lost 5 bases, and 17 bases lay in between. Per the germline V gene, CDR1 is GTSNPN and CDR2 is SVGIG (reference sequence). The repertoire was sequenced with immunoSEQ multiplex PCR; TCRdb's copy has only in-frame clones and lacks some. The profile shows about 110,000 clones, approximately 85% of them singletons. The sequencing used peripheral blood, collected on day 0 of AZD1222 vaccination. The source is an adult in good health. V gene TRBV30 combines with J gene TRBJ2-5; D may correspond to TRBD1 or TRBD2 (5 bases each). CDR3 in amino acids: CAWSAGWSGTETQYF. CDR3 nucleotide sequence: TGTGCCTGGAGTGCTGGATGGTCGGGGACGGAGACCCAGTACTTC.